The 22 T cell receptor beta chains below were found in one sample sequenced in a study of OX40 agonist ivuxolimab in advanced cancers. Clones were read by immunoSEQ multiplex PCR, and TCRdb kept only the in-frame ones, dropping some. The table lists fewer than 20,000 clones, 84% of them singletons. The material was CD4+ or CD8+ T cells sorted from blood, obtained in a trial of the OX40 agonist ivuxolimab. The receptor source for this set is an adult with an advanced solid tumor such as melanoma, head and neck, liver or kidney cancer.

V gene TRBV28 combines with J gene TRBJ1-4; D not certain. The CDR3 is 13 amino acids. Germline CDR1 MDHEN, CDR2 SYDVKM. The germline V and J ends were trimmed by 3 bases and 7 bases, with 9 bases remaining between them. CDR3 region: CASSFFVGEKLFF. CDR3 nucleotide sequence: TGTGCCAGCAGTTTCTTCGTTGGTGAAAAACTGTTTTTT.

J is TRBJ1-1 and V is TRBV6-5; weak D call: TRBD1 (5 bases). Germline values: CDR1 MNHEY, CDR2 SVGAGI. The CDR3 loop spans 13 amino acids. V lost 2 bases, J lost 7 bases, and 11 bases lay in between. CDR3 sequence reads: CASSYHGGGEAFF. In DNA form, the CDR3 reads TGTGCCAGCAGTTACCACGGGGGAGGTGAAGCTTTCTTT.

The chain combines TRBV10-3 with TRBJ2-1; 11 bases are shared with TRBD1. This CDR3 spans 15 amino acids. CDR1 is ENHRY and CDR2 is SYGVKD in the germline V gene. V was clipped by 9 bases and J by 1 base; unmatched bases: 5. The CDR3 loop is CAMSGQGASYNEQFF. CDR3 bases: TGTGCCATGAGCGGACAGGGGGCTTCCTACAATGAGCAGTTCTTC.

V usage is TRBV6-5 and J usage is TRBJ2-7; 9 bases fit TRBD2. Germline trimming cut 0 bases from V and 5 bases from J; bases unmatched to any gene: 2. Germline CDR1 reads MNHEY; CDR2 reads SVGAGI. The CDR3 totals 14 residues. The CDR3 region has the DNA TGTGCCAGCAGTTACTCGGCTAGCGGGAACGAGCAGTACTTC. Translated, it gives CASSYSASGNEQYF.

This chain connects TRBV27 to TRBJ2-7; D unclear. V dropped 3 bases and J dropped 5 bases, with 14 bases sitting between them. Per the germline V gene, CDR1 is MNHEY and CDR2 is SMNVEV (reference sequence). The CDR3 has 14 residues. CDR3 sequence: CASSLGPAWNEQYF. The CDR3, as DNA: TGTGCCAGCAGTTTGGGCCCCGCCTGGAACGAGCAGTACTTC.

The chain combines TRBV18 with TRBJ2-5; perhaps TRBD1 as D (5 bases). Trimming removed 0 bases from V and 5 bases from J, with 10 bases in between. Germline V gene sequence: CDR1 KGHSH, CDR2 LQKENI. The CDR3 covers 14 residues. CDR3 DNA sequence: TGTGCCAGCTCACCACCGTTACACAGGGAGACCCAGTACTTC. Protein: CASSPPLHRETQYF.

The gene calls are TRBV7-9 and TRBJ2-5; weak D call: TRBD2 (6 bases). Trimming removed 2 bases from V and 2 bases from J, with 15 bases in between. This CDR3 has 16 amino acids. Germline loops: CDR1 SEHNR, CDR2 FQNEAQ (reference sequence). In DNA, the CDR3 is TGTGCCAGCAGCTTATTTGGAGGGGAGCGTCAAGAGACCCAGTACTTC. Its protein product is CASSLFGGERQETQYF.

This chain connects TRBV5-1 to TRBJ2-5, with TRBD2 identical over 9 bases. The CDR3 sequence is 14 residues long. V lost 3 bases to trimming and J lost 2 bases; unmatched junction nucleotides: 2. CDR1 is SGHRS and CDR2 is YFSETQ in the germline V gene. The CDR3, as DNA: TGCGCCAGCAGCTGGACTAGCGCACAAGAGACCCAGTACTTC. Its protein is CASSWTSAQETQYF.

The chain combines TRBV7-9 with TRBJ2-2; 8 nucleotides align to TRBD2. Germline V lookup: CDR1 SEHNR, CDR2 FQNEAQ (reference sequence). V lost 5 bases, J lost 1 base, and 6 bases stayed unmatched. The length of the CDR3 is 16 residues. CDR3 sequence (DNA): TGTGCCAGCAGCCCGCCGGGGGGGCTGAACACCGGGGAGCTGTTTTTT. Translating gives CASSPPGGLNTGELFF.

V and J are TRBV18 and TRBJ2-1, with TRBD2 matching 11 bases. Trimming at V came to 3 bases and at J to 8 bases, leaving 9 bases not matched to a gene. This CDR3 has 16 residues. The germline CDR1 and CDR2 sequences are KGHSH and LQKENI. In DNA form, the CDR3 reads TGTGCCAGCTCACCTAAGACTAGCGGGAACTTGCATGAGCAGTTCTTC. Its protein product is CASSPKTSGNLHEQFF.

V usage is TRBV28 and J usage is TRBJ2-7; D possibly matches TRBD1 or TRBD2 (6 bases each). The CDR3 is 15 amino acids. Germline V gene data show CDR1 as MDHEN and CDR2 as SYDVKM. Between the trimmed V and J ends, which lost 7 bases and 0 bases, there was a span of 16 bases. The CDR3 is CASKGGHQSSYEQYF. CDR3 nucleotide sequence: TGTGCCAGCAAGGGGGGACACCAGAGCTCCTACGAGCAGTACTTC.

This clone was seen only once. The J gene is TRBJ2-7, the V gene TRBV27; the D call may be TRBD1 or TRBD2 (6 bases each). The germline gives CDR1 MNHEY, CDR2 SMNVEV (reference sequence). Between the trimmed V and J ends, which lost 0 bases and 3 bases, there was a span of 15 bases. The CDR3 spans 16 residues. This CDR3 is CASSLSGGQPHYEQYF. CDR3 coding DNA: TGTGCCAGCAGTTTATCGGGAGGACAGCCTCACTACGAGCAGTACTTC.

The chain couples TRBV6-1 to TRBJ2-3, with D perhaps matching TRBD2 (6 bases). The CDR3 runs 14 residues. The germline V and J ends were trimmed by 0 bases and 4 bases, with 8 bases remaining between them. In germline, CDR1 is MNHNS, CDR2 SASEGT. The CDR3 reads CASSEAGLSDTQYF. The CDR3, as DNA: TGTGCCAGCAGTGAAGCGGGACTGTCAGATACGCAGTATTTT.

The V gene is TRBV5-8, the J gene TRBJ1-3, with D hard to call. Germline-derived CDR1 and CDR2 are SGHTS and YDEGEE. V dropped 1 base and J dropped 0 bases, with 5 bases sitting between them. The CDR3 has 14 amino acids. CDR3 coding DNA: TGTGCCAGCAGCTTGCCGATCTCTGGAAACACCATATATTTT. Translated, it gives CASSLPISGNTIYF.

The chain employs TRBV7-9 and TRBJ1-6; D is perhaps TRBD1 (6 bases). Trimming took 4 bases from V and 7 from J, leaving 8 bases between them. The CDR3 is 13 amino acids. Germline CDR1 and CDR2: SEHNR and FQNEAQ (reference sequence). For the CDR3, the DNA is TGTGCCAGCAGCTGGGGGCCCAATTCACCCCTCCACTTT. It is translated as CASSWGPNSPLHF.

The rearrangement links TRBV2 to TRBJ1-1; D call uncertain. The CDR3 contains 13 residues. V was pared by 8 bases and J by 1 base, with 11 bases between. CDR1 and CDR2 (germline): SNHLY, FYNNEI. CDR3 sequence (DNA): TGTGCCAGCTCTGGGGAACCGAACACTGAAGCTTTCTTT. This sequence encodes CASSGEPNTEAFF.

This clone turned up a few times. The V gene is TRBV27, the J gene TRBJ2-7; 7 bases are a match to TRBD1. Looked up from germline, CDR1 is MNHEY and CDR2 is SMNVEV (reference sequence). CDR3 length: 14 amino acids. The V segment lost 5 bases and the J segment 4 bases; nucleotides outside the gene matches: 8. CDR3 nucleotide sequence: TGTGCCAGCAGTCCTTCGACAGGGCCGTACGAGCAGTACTTC. Translation: CASSPSTGPYEQYF.

The V gene is TRBV5-6, the J gene TRBJ2-7; D ambiguous. The CDR3 is made up of 15 amino acids. The ends were cut back, 0 bases at V and 0 bases at J, with 10 bases in the middle. The germline V gene encodes CDR1 SGHDT and CDR2 YYEEEE. CDR3 bases: TGTGCCAGCAGCTTGGGCCCAACGAGCTCCTACGAGCAGTACTTC. It codes for CASSLGPTSSYEQYF.

A note on this clone: A junction end diverges from the germline sequence, so it may reflect a read error. This chain joins TRBV9 and TRBJ2-1; 9 nucleotides match TRBD2. The CDR3 has 15 amino acids. CDR1 and CDR2 (germline): SGDLS, YYNGEE. Here the CDR3 reads CVSSVWPSGINEQFF. The CDR3 bases are TGTGTCAGCAGCGTTTGGCCTAGCGGGATCAATGAGCAGTTCTTC.

This chain connects TRBV27 to TRBJ2-7; D is perhaps TRBD1 (6 bases). V shed 2 bases and J shed 5 bases, with 16 bases lying between them. CDR3 length: 15 residues. Germline CDR1 is MNHEY and CDR2 is SMNVEV (reference sequence). The CDR3 here is CASSLRHTGTNEQYF. CDR3 DNA sequence: TGTGCCAGCAGTTTACGTCATACAGGGACAAACGAGCAGTACTTC.

The CDR3 loop is CASGTGMETQYF. As DNA, the CDR3 is TGTGCCAGCGGGACAGGGATGGAGACCCAGTACTTC. This rearrangement joins TRBV19 to TRBJ2-5, with 9 bases fitting TRBD1. The CDR3 length is 12 residues. V gave up 9 bases and J gave up 5 bases; unmatched junction bases: 4. The germline V gene has CDR1 LNHDA and CDR2 SQIVND (reference sequence). Drawing the rest from reference TRBV19 and TRBJ2-5, the complete variable domain is DGGITQSPKYLFRKEGQNVTLSCEQNLNHDAMYWYRQDPGQGLRLIYYSQIVNDFQKGDIAEGYSVSREKKESFPLTVTSAQKNPTAFYLCASGTGMETQYFGPGTRLLVL.

This clone was picked up a small number of times. The chain carries TRBV4-3 and TRBJ2-1; no reliable D call. CDR1 and CDR2 (germline): LGHNA, YSLEER. V was trimmed by 0 bases and J by 7 bases, leaving 7 bases between them. The CDR3 is 13 amino acids. This chain's CDR3 is CASSQEGWNEQFF. CDR3 bases: TGCGCCAGCAGCCAAGAGGGCTGGAATGAGCAGTTCTTC.